Below are 30 T cell receptor beta chains sequenced from a single sample in a study of T-cell memory formation after mild COVID-19. TCRdb re-derived calls from the 5' RACE reads in MiXCR, one entry per CDR3 protein. The data contain under 700,000 distinct CDR3 sequences, around 21% of them seen just once; the ten biggest clones take up around 13%. Source material: PBMCs or a T cell subset sorted from them (not recorded which). Every receptor here comes from an adult woman who had mild COVID-19 (a few samples of this study predate the infection). Cell type and time point are not known.

This chain links TRBV7-2 with TRBJ2-3; D might be TRBD2 (5 bases). Germline V CDR1 and CDR2: SGHTA, FQGNSA. The CDR3 is 12 amino acids. V was pared by 5 bases and J by 8 bases, with 11 bases between. This CDR3 reads CASSHPAGTQYF. The CDR3 region has the DNA TGTGCCAGCAGCCACCCCGCGGGTACGCAGTATTTT.

The table lists this clonotype with a few counts. This sequence joins TRBV18 and TRBJ2-4, with TRBD2 matching 12 bases. The germline gives CDR1 KGHSH, CDR2 LQKENI. The CDR3 consists of 19 residues. J was trimmed by 7 bases and V by 1 base; bases with no gene match: 14. CDR3 loop: CASSPQSFALAGGFNIQYF. DNA of the CDR3: TGTGCCAGCTCACCACAGTCGTTTGCACTAGCGGGGGGATTTAACATTCAGTACTTC.

In nucleotides, the CDR3 is TGTGCCAGCAGCTTAACCAACAACCCAGGCACAGATACGCAGTATTTT. It translates to CASSLTNNPGTDTQYF. J is TRBJ2-3 and V is TRBV7-3; D ambiguous. CDR3 length: 16 residues. With 0 bases removed from V and 1 base from J, the gap between germline ends came to 11 bases. Germline CDR1 reads SGHTA; CDR2 reads FQGTGA.

V is TRBV2 and J is TRBJ2-1; maybe TRBD2 (5 bases). The CDR3 extends over 13 amino acids. Per germline, CDR1 SNHLY and CDR2 FYNNEI. Between the trimmed V and J ends, which lost 10 bases and 3 bases, there was a span of 13 bases. The DNA for the CDR3 is TGTGCCACCGGACTGGATTTCTACAATGAGCAGTTCTTC. It codes for CATGLDFYNEQFF.

This clonotype was counted only a few times. The chain joins TRBV5-1 to TRBJ1-6; D is unclear. The CDR3 runs to 15 residues. Germline V lookup: CDR1 SGHRS, CDR2 YFSETQ. V was cut by 0 bases and J by 6 bases, with 10 bases left in between. DNA of the CDR3: TGCGCCAGCAGCTTGGGCCCAGAGTTTAATTCACCCCTCCACTTT. It codes for CASSLGPEFNSPLHF.

There are a few counts of this clonotype. The chain is built from TRBV2 and TRBJ2-1; no firm D call. CDR3 length: 15 residues. V lost 6 bases and J lost 0, with 12 bases in between. Germline CDR1 is SNHLY and CDR2 is FYNNEI. CDR3 protein: CASRDPAYSYNEQFF. CDR3 nucleotides: TGTGCCAGCAGGGACCCTGCATACTCCTACAATGAGCAGTTCTTC.

In this sample, this clonotype is large. CDR3 nucleotide sequence: TGTGCCATCAGTGAGTCGAAGTCGCCAGGCCCCTCGGACGTCCTGACTTTC. Protein sequence: CAISESKSPGPSDVLTF. This chain uses TRBV10-3 with TRBJ2-6; no clear D gene. V was pared by 0 bases and J by 11 bases, with 20 bases between. This CDR3 contains 17 residues. From germline, CDR1 is ENHRY and CDR2 SYGVKD.

This clonotype has more than one count but fewer than ten. CDR3 region: CASSHQGGTQSEAFF. For the CDR3, the DNA is TGTGCCAGCAGCCATCAAGGAGGTACCCAATCTGAAGCTTTCTTT. The V call is TRBV7-9, the J call TRBJ1-1; D gene unclear. Looked up from germline, CDR1 is SEHNR and CDR2 is FQNEAQ (reference sequence). V shed 5 bases and J shed 6 bases, with 19 bases lying between them. The CDR3 loop spans 15 amino acids.

CDR3 nucleotide sequence: TGTGCCTGGAGAGAGGCGGATACGCAGTATTTT. Its translation: CAWREADTQYF. The rearrangement links TRBV30 to TRBJ2-3, with D uncertain. The length of the CDR3 is 11 residues. Germline V lookup: CDR1 GTSNPN, CDR2 SVGIG (reference sequence). Trimming shortened V by 3 bases and J by 6 bases, and 7 bases separated the two germline ends.

The rearrangement uses TRBV11-1 and TRBJ2-3; D is perhaps TRBD2 (5 bases). CDR3 length: 14 amino acids. Germline lookup yields CDR1 SGHAT and CDR2 FQDESV (reference sequence). V was trimmed by 3 bases and J by 4 bases, leaving 11 bases between them. This chain's CDR3 is CASSLTGWSDTQYF. CDR3 in DNA: TGTGCCAGCAGCTTGACGGGGTGGTCAGATACGCAGTATTTT.

The chain has TRBV10-3 and TRBJ1-1; D possibly corresponds to TRBD1 (5 bases). Germline CDR1 reads ENHRY; CDR2 reads SYGVKD. Between the trimmed V and J ends, which lost 2 bases and 6 bases, there was a span of 13 bases. This CDR3 contains 14 residues. CDR3 region: CAISETGGGAEAFF. In DNA, the CDR3 is TGTGCCATCAGTGAGACGGGCGGGGGTGCTGAAGCTTTCTTT.

This clonotype was counted a few times. The rearrangement uses TRBV20-1 and TRBJ1-1; tentative D call: TRBD1 (6 bases). The V end lost 0 bases, the J end lost 0 bases, and 20 bases lay between the germline ends. In germline, CDR1 is DFQATT, CDR2 SNEGSKA (reference sequence). The CDR3 runs 18 residues. CDR3 loop: CSARDVGDIYKMNTEAFF. DNA of the CDR3: TGCAGTGCTAGAGACGTTGGGGACATCTACAAGATGAACACTGAAGCTTTCTTT.

The J gene is TRBJ2-3, the V gene TRBV6-2 or TRBV6-3, with D unresolved. In germline, CDR1 is MNHEY, CDR2 SVGEGT. V was clipped by 5 bases and J by 3 bases, with 9 bases between them. CDR3 length: 13 amino acids. The CDR3 DNA follows: TGTGCCAGCAGTCCCCCCCTAACAGATACGCAGTATTTT. This translates into CASSPPLTDTQYF.

The rearrangement uses TRBV30 and TRBJ2-7; D may correspond to TRBD1 or TRBD2 (5 bases each). Germline V lookup: CDR1 GTSNPN, CDR2 SVGIG (reference sequence). The CDR3 contains 12 residues. Between the trimmed V and J ends, which lost 7 bases and 3 bases, there was a span of 13 bases. CDR3 in DNA: TGTGCCTATTACCGGGACCACTACGAGCAGTACTTC. The encoded protein is CAYYRDHYEQYF.

This clonotype has only a few counts. The J gene is TRBJ2-1, the V gene TRBV7-2; D remains ambiguous. V lost 2 bases to trimming and J lost 3 bases, with 11 bases between them. The V gene's germline CDR1 is SGHTA and CDR2 FQGNSA. This CDR3 contains 15 residues. In DNA, the CDR3 is TGTGCCAGCAGCTTAACCAGTGGGCACTACAATGAGCAGTTCTTC. As protein: CASSLTSGHYNEQFF.

CDR3 sequence (DNA): TGTGCCAGCAGCGCTAGCGGGAGGAACTCCTACAATGAGCAGTTCTTC. Residues: CASSASGRNSYNEQFF. The chain employs TRBV9 and TRBJ2-1; 11 bases fit TRBD2. Germline V gene data show CDR1 as SGDLS and CDR2 as YYNGEE. J lost 0 bases, V lost 3 bases, and 2 bases had no gene match. There are 16 residues in the CDR3.

The chain uses TRBV4-1 and TRBJ1-3; 7 bases are a match to TRBD1. Trimming took 3 bases from V and 4 from J; bases not matched to a gene: 6. Germline V gene lookup returns CDR1 MGHRA and CDR2 YSYEKL. The CDR3 consists of 15 residues. CDR3 amino acids: CASSQQTGSGNTIYF. The CDR3 coding sequence is TGCGCCAGCAGCCAGCAGACAGGGTCCGGAAACACCATATATTTT.

This clonotype turned up a few times. This chain uses TRBV5-1 with TRBJ1-2, with D uncertain. The CDR3 length is 17 residues. Germline V gene sequence: CDR1 SGHRS, CDR2 YFSETQ. V lost 0 bases and J lost 8, with 23 bases in between. DNA for the CDR3: TGCGCCAGCAGCTTGGATCTACCGGGTACCGTCCCTGGGGGCTACACCTTC. It encodes CASSLDLPGTVPGGYTF.

This chain uses TRBV15 with TRBJ2-7; the D gene is possibly TRBD2 (6 bases). V shed 5 bases and J shed 2 bases, with 13 bases lying between them. There are 14 residues in the CDR3. Germline lookup yields CDR1 LNHNV and CDR2 YYDKDF (reference sequence). The CDR3 reads CATSEWRGPYEQYF. DNA of the CDR3: TGTGCCACCAGCGAATGGAGGGGTCCCTACGAGCAGTACTTC.

The chain couples TRBV7-8 to TRBJ2-2, with D hard to call. This CDR3 spans 14 amino acids. V lost 3 bases, J lost 7 bases, and 12 bases lay in between. Germline assignment: CDR1 SGHVS and CDR2 FQNEAQ. As DNA, the CDR3 is TGTGCCAGCAGCTTCAGGAGTTTGGGCGGGGAGCTGTTTTTT. It yields the protein CASSFRSLGGELFF.

The CDR3 nucleotides are TGTGCCACCAGTGCCAGGGAGGGACTACAAGAGACCCAGTACTTC. Its translation is CATSAREGLQETQYF. The chain has TRBV24-1 and TRBJ2-5; 7 bases line up with TRBD2. The V gene end was trimmed by 5 bases and the J gene end by 2 bases; junction bases not matched to a gene: 7. The CDR3 extends over 15 amino acids. Germline CDR1 reads KGHDR; CDR2 reads SFDVKD.

The rearrangement uses TRBV7-8 and TRBJ1-3; weak D call: TRBD1 (5 bases). V lost 1 base to trimming and J lost 7 bases, with 17 bases between them. Germline V gene lookup returns CDR1 SGHVS and CDR2 FQNEAQ. This CDR3 has 16 residues. CDR3 coding DNA: TGTGCCAGCAGCTTAGTCAGGCAGGGAATACAGAACACCATATATTTT. It encodes CASSLVRQGIQNTIYF.

This clonotype was found a few times. The chain uses TRBV6-1 and TRBJ1-5; TRBD1 is a possible D gene (5 bases). The CDR3 covers 14 residues. Trimming shortened V by 8 bases and J by 3 bases, and 14 bases separated the two germline ends. Germline values: CDR1 MNHNS, CDR2 SASEGT. The CDR3 DNA reads as TGTGCCAGCCGAGTACGGACAAACAATCAGCCCCAGCATTTT. It yields the protein CASRVRTNNQPQHF.

This clonotype was counted a few times. This chain joins TRBV5-1 and TRBJ1-5; 8 nucleotides match TRBD1. V was clipped by 0 bases and J by 7 bases; unmatched bases: 6. The CDR3 extends over 15 amino acids. Germline V gene lookup returns CDR1 SGHRS and CDR2 YFSETQ. The CDR3 loop is CASSLETGAGQPQHF. DNA for the CDR3: TGCGCCAGCAGCTTGGAGACAGGGGCGGGACAGCCCCAGCATTTT.

This chain uses TRBV18 with TRBJ1-5; perhaps TRBD1 as D (6 bases). Deletions cut 3 bases from V and 7 bases from J, with 25 bases between. This CDR3 has 18 residues. Germline CDR1 reads KGHSH; CDR2 reads LQKENI. CDR3 sequence: CASSPLGGELEGGQPQHF. The CDR3 nucleotides read TGTGCCAGCTCACCGTTGGGGGGCGAGTTAGAAGGTGGACAGCCCCAGCATTTT.

The table lists this clonotype with a few counts. The rearrangement links TRBV28 to TRBJ2-7; TRBD2 matches at 15 bases. The CDR3 is 19 amino acids. Germline V lookup: CDR1 MDHEN, CDR2 SYDVKM. Trimming at V came to 4 bases and at J to 9 bases, leaving 19 bases not matched to a gene. This CDR3 is CASSYLERPGTSGRKVQYF. CDR3 bases: TGTGCCAGCAGTTACCTCGAGAGGCCCGGGACTAGCGGGAGGAAGGTGCAGTACTTC.

The chain carries TRBV11-2 and TRBJ2-5, with 7 bases fitting TRBD2. CDR1 and CDR2 (germline): SGHAT, FQNNGV. V gave up 3 bases and J gave up 4 bases; unmatched junction bases: 17. This CDR3 contains 18 residues. CDR3 protein: CASSFGGSWEGHTETQYF. The CDR3 DNA follows: TGTGCCAGCAGCTTTGGTGGCAGTTGGGAGGGCCATACAGAGACCCAGTACTTC. Complete variable domain (other parts from reference TRBV11-2 and TRBJ2-5): EAGVAQSPRYKIIEKRQSVAFWCNPISGHATLYWYQQILGQGPKLLIQFQNNGVVDDSQLPKDRFSAERLKGVDSTLKIQPAKLEDSAVYLCASSFGGSWEGHTETQYFGPGTRLLVL.

This chain links TRBV20-1 with TRBJ1-4; 8 positions agree with TRBD1. After removal of 0 bases from V and 2 bases from J, the junction contained 5 bases not matched to a gene. This CDR3 has 16 amino acids. CDR1 DFQATT and CDR2 SNEGSKA come from the germline V gene (reference sequence). CDR3 amino acids: CSARDGTGRTNEKLFF. CDR3 bases: TGCAGTGCTAGAGATGGGACAGGCCGGACTAATGAAAAACTGTTTTTT.

This clonotype turned up a few times. The chain couples TRBV29-1 to TRBJ2-3; D not resolved. Per the germline V gene, CDR1 is SQVTM and CDR2 is ANQGSEA. Trimming removed 1 base from V and 2 bases from J, with 4 bases in between. The CDR3 length is 12 residues. The CDR3 spells CSVEVTTDTQYF. CDR3 nucleotide sequence: TGCAGCGTTGAAGTGACCACAGATACGCAGTATTTT.

V gene TRBV5-1 combines with J gene TRBJ2-3; 8 nucleotides match TRBD2. The V gene end was trimmed by 2 bases and the J gene end by 0 bases; junction bases not matched to a gene: 5. The CDR3 loop spans 16 amino acids. The V gene's germline CDR1 is SGHRS and CDR2 YFSETQ. The CDR3 DNA reads as TGCGCCAGCAGCTTCCCAATAGCGGGGAGCACAGATACGCAGTATTTT. Translated, it gives CASSFPIAGSTDTQYF.